What follows describes a single T cell receptor (beta chain). This specimen belongs to a study of blood T cell repertoires in COVID-19. Across the whole study: There were acute and convalescent COVID-19 samples, and they came from the United States, Italy and Spain.

Assay: immunoSEQ multiplex PCR; the TCRdb copy retains only in-frame clones and omits some. The table has roughly 150,000 clones, approximately 86% seen once. The sample comprised PBMCs or T cells enriched from blood (not recorded which). The receptor was isolated from a man in his sixties who had recovered from COVID-19.

This chain's CDR3 is CASSHYGTGNNQPQHF. The CDR3 coding sequence is TGTGCCAGCAGCCATTACGGGACAGGGAACAATCAGCCCCAGCATTTT. The chain recombines TRBV3-1 (or the pseudogene TRBV3-2) with TRBJ1-5; 9 positions match TRBD1. Germline V gene data show CDR1 as LGHDT and CDR2 as YNNKEL (reference sequence). V shed 3 bases and J 3 bases; nucleotides not matched to a gene: 6. The CDR3 is 16 residues long.